This T cell receptor (beta chain) was captured in a study of post-analysis software for immune sequencing data. TCR beta cDNA libraries had unique molecular identifiers. TCRdb used MiXCR to reprocess the PCR reads, holding one entry per CDR3 protein. The table has around 200,000 distinct CDR3 sequences, around 30% seen once. Study observations and caveats: When patients were compared with controls, 4 or 5 TRBV segments were more frequent, TRBV5-6, TRBV5-1 and TRBV20-1 among them.

This CDR3 contains 18 residues. Germline CDR1 and CDR2: SGHRS and YFSETQ. The V end was cut by 4 bases, the J end by 1 base, with 20 bases between. Remarks on this clonotype: Antigen: not known.

This receptor was taken from a girl aged 2-17 years with multiple sclerosis. This rearrangement joins TRBV5-1 to TRBJ2-2; D unclear. Sequenced: blood. For the CDR3, the DNA is TGCGCCAGCAGCGACCTACCCCCGGGCGGCGGGAACACCGGGGAGCTGTTTTTT. It yields the protein CASSDLPPGGGNTGELFF.